This is a list of T cell receptor beta chains from one sample in a study of memory CD4+ T cells and cytomegalovirus serostatus. The table came from immunoSEQ multiplex PCR; TCRdb's copy has only in-frame clones and leaves some out. The top ten hold approximately 4% of the sample, which has some 87,000 clones, 75% to 85% seen once. Material for sequencing was memory CD4+ T cells from blood. The source of these receptors is an adult in good health and CMV-seropositive. CDR3s include the opening cysteine and the closing phenylalanine or tryptophan. Fields, in order: V gene, J gene, clone size, D gene, CDR3 protein, CDR3 DNA. D genes are given only for firm matches. Part of the rows lack a size; the others show once, few, many or a class for expanded clones.

V: TRBV6-6
J: TRBJ2-7
size: .
D: .
CDR3: CASTQGDGYEQYF
DNA: TGTGCCAGCACCCAGGGAGACGGATACGAGCAGTACTTC

V: TRBV28
J: TRBJ2-7
size: .
D: TRBD1
CDR3: CASQTGALAQYF
DNA: TGTGCCAGCCAAACAGGGGCTCTTGCGCAGTACTTC

V: TRBV5-1
J: TRBJ2-7
size: .
D: .
CDR3: CASSFLTGLTYEQYF
DNA: TGCGCCAGCAGCTTCCTCACGGGGCTAACCTACGAGCAGTACTTC

V: TRBV28
J: TRBJ2-1
size: many
D: TRBD2
CDR3: CASSGLAGRALNEQFF
DNA: TGTGCCAGCAGTGGATTAGCAGGGAGGGCCCTCAATGAGCAGTTCTTC

V: TRBV19
J: TRBJ1-1
size: .
D: TRBD1
CDR3: CASSLEGGQGRSTEAFF
DNA: TGTGCCAGTAGTCTCGAAGGGGGACAGGGACGGAGCACTGAAGCTTTCTTT

V: TRBV28
J: TRBJ2-5
size: .
D: TRBD2
CDR3: CASGTQPGTSGRQETQYF
DNA: TGTGCCAGCGGCACTCAGCCCGGGACTAGCGGGAGACAAGAGACCCAGTACTTC

V: TRBV9
J: TRBJ1-4
size: .
D: .
CDR3: CASSVEAVGEKLFF
DNA: TGTGCCAGCAGCGTAGAGGCAGTAGGTGAAAAACTGTTTTTT

V: TRBV18
J: TRBJ2-6
size: .
D: .
CDR3: CASSPLQVTGANVLTF
DNA: TGTGCCAGCTCACCCCTACAGGTAACTGGGGCCAACGTCCTGACTTTC

V: TRBV6-5
J: TRBJ2-7
size: .
D: .
CDR3: CASKRDGGLSYEQYF
DNA: TGTGCCAGCAAAAGGGACGGGGGTCTGAGCTACGAGCAGTACTTC

V: TRBV6-6
J: TRBJ2-6
size: once
D: .
CDR3: CASSYLASGANVLTF
DNA: TGTGCCAGCAGTTACCTGGCGTCTGGGGCCAACGTCCTGACTTTC

V: TRBV6-1
J: TRBJ1-5
size: .
D: .
CDR3: CAISEYPGDVGSPQHF
DNA: TGTGCCATCAGTGAGTATCCAGGGGACGTCGGTTCGCCCCAGCATTTT

V: TRBV2
J: TRBJ1-3
size: .
D: .
CDR3: CASKLAALGNTIYF
DNA: TGTGCCAGCAAACTGGCGGCACTAGGAAACACCATATATTTT

V: TRBV7-8
J: TRBJ2-7
size: .
D: .
CDR3: CASSRSTALVSYEQYF
DNA: TGTGCCAGCAGCCGATCCACAGCCCTAGTCTCCTACGAGCAGTACTTC

V: TRBV7-9
J: TRBJ2-4
size: .
D: TRBD2
CDR3: CASSLEGTSGIAKNIQYF
DNA: TGTGCCAGCAGCTTAGAAGGGACTAGCGGGATAGCCAAAAACATTCAGTACTTC

V: TRBV5-1
J: TRBJ1-1
size: .
D: .
CDR3: CASSLSVAQGNTEAFF
DNA: TGCGCCAGCAGCTTGTCCGTTGCGCAGGGCAACACTGAAGCTTTCTTT

V: TRBV11-3
J: TRBJ1-1
size: once
D: .
CDR3: CASSTQANTEAFF
DNA: TGTGCCAGCAGCACCCAGGCGAACACTGAAGCTTTCTTT

V: TRBV5-8
J: TRBJ2-2
size: .
D: .
CDR3: CASSLGHFFGGELFF
DNA: TGTGCCAGCAGCTTGGGACACTTCTTTGGGGGGGAGCTGTTTTTT

V: TRBV11-2
J: TRBJ1-1
size: .
D: .
CDR3: CASSSSRIEAFF
DNA: TGTGCCAGCAGCTCCAGCCGGATAGAAGCTTTCTTT

V: TRBV6-6
J: TRBJ1-2
size: medium-sized
D: .
CDR3: CASSPTGISYGYTF
DNA: TGTGCCAGCAGCCCCACAGGGATTTCGTATGGCTACACCTTC

V: TRBV5-1
J: TRBJ1-2
size: .
D: .
CDR3: CASSLWGGNYGYTF
DNA: TGCGCCAGCAGCTTGTGGGGGGGTAACTATGGCTACACCTTC

V: TRBV6-1
J: TRBJ2-2
size: .
D: .
CDR3: CASSEPGLNTGELFF
DNA: TGTGCCAGCAGTGAACCGGGTCTGAACACCGGGGAGCTGTTTTTT

V: TRBV6-1
J: TRBJ2-7
size: .
D: .
CDR3: CASSEGRPSSWQYF
DNA: TGTGCCAGCAGTGAAGGGAGACCCAGTTCGTGGCAGTACTTC

V: TRBV10-3
J: TRBJ1-5
size: .
D: .
CDR3: CAISVGGGDQPQHF
DNA: TGTGCCATCAGTGTCGGAGGGGGGGATCAGCCCCAGCATTTT

V: TRBV5-4
J: TRBJ2-7
size: .
D: TRBD1
CDR3: CASSSLQGAGAYEQYF
DNA: TGTGCCAGCAGCTCCTTACAGGGGGCGGGCGCCTACGAGCAGTACTTC

V: TRBV5-1
J: TRBJ2-1
size: .
D: TRBD2
CDR3: CASRAPEAGDGNEQFF
DNA: TGCGCCAGCAGGGCCCCTGAGGCGGGAGATGGCAATGAGCAGTTCTTC

V: TRBV5-1
J: TRBJ2-7
size: .
D: .
CDR3: CASTPGGSSYEQYF
DNA: TGCGCCAGCACCCCGGGCGGCAGCTCCTACGAGCAGTACTTC

V: TRBV4-3
J: TRBJ2-7
size: .
D: .
CDR3: CASSPDLAFEQYF
DNA: TGCGCCAGCAGCCCCGATCTTGCATTCGAGCAGTACTTC

V: TRBV5-4
J: TRBJ1-4
size: once
D: .
CDR3: CASSPGGQSGEEKLFF
DNA: TGTGCCAGCAGCCCTGGGGGGCAATCGGGGGAAGAAAAACTGTTTTTT

V: TRBV5-1
J: TRBJ1-3
size: .
D: .
CDR3: CASSPGAGGNTIYF
DNA: TGCGCCAGCAGCCCCGGGGCGGGTGGAAACACCATATATTTT

V: TRBV9
J: TRBJ1-2
size: .
D: TRBD1
CDR3: CASSVHQGAAGGYTF
DNA: TGTGCCAGCAGCGTACATCAGGGGGCGGCCGGTGGCTACACCTTC

V: TRBV5-1
J: TRBJ2-7
size: .
D: TRBD2
CDR3: CASSWTPTGTRYEQYF
DNA: TGCGCCAGCAGCTGGACCCCGACCGGGACTAGATACGAGCAGTACTTC

V: TRBV11-3
J: TRBJ2-7
size: .
D: TRBD1
CDR3: CASSSGGDSNSYEQYF
DNA: TGTGCCAGCAGCTCCGGTGGGGACAGCAACTCCTACGAGCAGTACTTC

V: TRBV6-5
J: TRBJ2-3
size: .
D: .
CDR3: CASSHYYSLTDTQYF
DNA: TGTGCCAGCAGCCACTACTACTCCCTCACAGATACGCAGTATTTT

V: TRBV2
J: TRBJ2-2
size: once
D: .
CDR3: CASTPPDRFKNTGELFF
DNA: TGTGCCAGCACCCCCCCTGACAGGTTTAAGAACACCGGGGAGCTGTTTTTT

V: TRBV5-1
J: TRBJ2-1
size: .
D: .
CDR3: CASRRQTEQFF
DNA: TGCGCCAGCAGACGACAGACTGAGCAGTTCTTC

V: TRBV11-3
J: TRBJ2-1
size: .
D: .
CDR3: CASSQTRYEQFF
DNA: TGTGCCAGCAGTCAAACTAGATACGAGCAGTTCTTC

V: TRBV18
J: TRBJ1-2
size: .
D: TRBD1
CDR3: CASSPGQGTGYTF
DNA: TGTGCCAGCTCACCAGGACAGGGGACAGGCTACACCTTC

V: TRBV11-2
J: TRBJ2-1
size: .
D: .
CDR3: CASSQTWGAAENEQFF
DNA: TGTGCCAGCAGCCAAACCTGGGGAGCCGCGGAGAATGAGCAGTTCTTC

V: TRBV15
J: TRBJ2-7
size: .
D: TRBD2
CDR3: CATSRDLGTSFGYEQYF
DNA: TGTGCCACCAGCAGAGATCTAGGGACTAGCTTTGGTTACGAGCAGTACTTC

V: TRBV28
J: TRBJ2-7
size: .
D: TRBD2
CDR3: CASSFSSGRGQSEQYF
DNA: TGTGCCAGCAGTTTCAGTAGCGGGAGGGGTCAGAGCGAGCAGTACTTC

V: TRBV14
J: TRBJ1-1
size: .
D: TRBD1
CDR3: CASSQRLGSRDRVLRNTEAFF
DNA: TGTGCCAGCAGCCAAAGATTGGGGTCCAGGGACAGGGTCCTGAGGAACACTGAAGCTTTCTTT

V: TRBV9
J: TRBJ2-2
size: once
D: .
CDR3: CASSVGSLNTGELFF
DNA: TGTGCCAGCAGCGTAGGAAGTCTAAACACCGGGGAGCTGTTTTTT

V: TRBV6-1
J: TRBJ2-5
size: .
D: .
CDR3: CASRPTGVQETQYF
DNA: TGTGCCAGCAGACCAACCGGGGTTCAAGAGACCCAGTACTTC

V: TRBV2
J: TRBJ1-5
size: .
D: .
CDR3: CASSVMDYQPQHF
DNA: TGTGCCAGCAGTGTGATGGATTATCAGCCCCAGCATTTT

V: TRBV12-5
J: TRBJ2-5
size: .
D: .
CDR3: CASALRWGPQETQYF
DNA: TGTGCTAGTGCCCTGAGGTGGGGACCACAAGAGACCCAGTACTTC

V: TRBV28
J: TRBJ1-3
size: .
D: TRBD1
CDR3: CASSPPGTGVHTIYF
DNA: TGTGCCAGCAGTCCCCCCGGGACAGGAGTCCACACCATATATTTT

V: TRBV28
J: TRBJ2-6
size: few
D: .
CDR3: CASSFGGANVLTF
DNA: TGTGCCAGCAGTTTTGGTGGGGCCAACGTCCTGACTTTC

V: TRBV7-2
J: TRBJ2-1
size: .
D: .
CDR3: CASSLDGHNEQFF
DNA: TGTGCCAGCAGCTTGGACGGGCACAATGAGCAGTTCTTC

V: TRBV28
J: TRBJ1-2
size: .
D: .
CDR3: CASSGISGLLLDGYTF
DNA: TGTGCCAGCAGCGGAATCTCAGGTCTCCTACTAGATGGCTACACCTTC

V: TRBV9
J: TRBJ2-1
size: few
D: .
CDR3: CASSVAGDPSSYNEQFF
DNA: TGTGCCAGCAGCGTAGCCGGGGACCCGAGCTCCTACAATGAGCAGTTCTTC

V: TRBV11-2
J: TRBJ2-5
size: few
D: .
CDR3: CASSLELAYETQYF
DNA: TGTGCCAGCAGCTTAGAATTGGCCTATGAGACCCAGTACTTC

V: TRBV27
J: TRBJ1-2
size: .
D: .
CDR3: CASRDGGTVYGYTF
DNA: TGTGCCAGCAGAGATGGAGGGACGGTATATGGCTACACCTTC

V: TRBV5-1
J: TRBJ1-5
size: .
D: .
CDR3: CASSLPGKLGDENGQPQHF
DNA: TGCGCCAGCAGCCTGCCCGGGAAGTTGGGTGATGAGAACGGTCAGCCCCAGCATTTT

V: TRBV5-1
J: TRBJ2-7
size: .
D: .
CDR3: CASSLGSDPYEQYF
DNA: TGCGCCAGCAGCTTGGGGAGTGACCCGTACGAGCAGTACTTC

V: TRBV5-8
J: TRBJ2-2
size: .
D: TRBD1
CDR3: CASSPGTANANTGELFF
DNA: TGTGCCAGCAGCCCTGGGACAGCCAACGCGAACACCGGGGAGCTGTTTTTT

V: TRBV7-2
J: TRBJ1-4
size: .
D: .
CDR3: CASRPGQIINEKLFF
DNA: TGTGCCAGCAGACCCGGACAGATAATTAATGAAAAACTGTTTTTT

V: TRBV5-1
J: TRBJ2-6
size: .
D: TRBD1
CDR3: CASSDHRGPNVLTF
DNA: TGCGCCAGCAGCGACCACAGGGGGCCCAACGTCCTGACTTTC

V: TRBV6-5
J: TRBJ2-7
size: .
D: TRBD2
CDR3: CASTGGSGYEQYF
DNA: TGTGCCAGCACTGGCGGGAGTGGGTACGAGCAGTACTTC

V: TRBV28
J: TRBJ2-1
size: .
D: TRBD2
CDR3: CASSPRTTSGGRDEQFF
DNA: TGTGCCAGCAGTCCCCGTACGACTAGCGGGGGCCGGGATGAGCAGTTCTTC

V: TRBV5-8
J: TRBJ2-2
size: few
D: .
CDR3: CASSPRPTNTGELFF
DNA: TGTGCCAGCAGCCCGCGACCCACGAACACCGGGGAGCTGTTTTTT